This passage covers 27 T cell receptor beta chains from one sample sequenced in a study of early T cells in non-severe SARS-CoV-2 infection. One entry per CDR3 protein results from TCRdb running MiXCR on the 5' RACE reads. The sample shows roughly 80,000 distinct CDR3 sequences, roughly 6% of them seen only once. Material: whole blood. These receptors were collected from an adult who was a healthcare worker with PCR-confirmed SARS-CoV-2 infection or an uninfected control (not recorded which).

This clonotype was observed a few times. The chain employs TRBV6-5 and TRBJ1-3, with D unclear. The CDR3 sequence is 15 residues long. The V end lost 5 bases, the J end lost 1 base, and 12 bases lay between the germline ends. Germline loops: CDR1 MNHEY, CDR2 SVGAGI. CDR3 sequence (DNA): TGTGCCAGCAGTCGCGATGGGAGATCTGGAAACACCATATATTTT. As protein: CASSRDGRSGNTIYF.

This clonotype was seen ten or more times. V usage is TRBV19 and J usage is TRBJ1-5, with 9 nucleotides matching TRBD1. Looked up from germline, CDR1 is LNHDA and CDR2 is SQIVND (reference sequence). The V gene end was trimmed by 6 bases and the J gene end by 6 bases; junction bases not matched to a gene: 3. The CDR3 has 13 amino acids. In DNA form, the CDR3 reads TGTGCCAGTAGACCGACAGGGGGTCAGCCCCAGCATTTT. Translating gives CASRPTGGQPQHF.

This clonotype occurred many times. J is TRBJ2-7 and V is TRBV20-1; TRBD1 agrees at 10 bases. Germline trimming cut 3 bases from V and 7 bases from J; bases unmatched to any gene: 12. The CDR3 spans 15 residues. Per germline, CDR1 DFQATT and CDR2 SNEGSKA (reference sequence). CDR3 nucleotides: TGCAGTGCTAGCGACGGCGGGACAGGGGTAGGGGAGCAGTACTTC. Translation gives CSASDGGTGVGEQYF.

Only a few counts were recorded for this clonotype. This rearrangement joins TRBV28 to TRBJ1-5; TRBD1 agrees at 7 bases. Trimming took 6 bases from V and 2 from J; bases not matched to a gene: 4. This CDR3 contains 14 residues. CDR1 and CDR2 from the germline V gene are MDHEN and SYDVKM. This CDR3 reads CASSPGGGNQPQHF. DNA for the CDR3: TGTGCCAGCAGCCCAGGGGGAGGCAATCAGCCCCAGCATTTT.

This clonotype occurred many times. The V and J genes are TRBV11-2 and TRBJ2-4; TRBD2 aligns across 7 bases. After removal of 5 bases from V and 1 base from J, the junction contained 14 bases not matched to a gene. The CDR3 is 18 amino acids. Germline values: CDR1 SGHAT, CDR2 FQNNGV. The CDR3 sequence is CASSPLARAGLAKNIQYF. The CDR3 DNA is TGTGCCAGCAGCCCCCTGGCGCGAGCGGGACTTGCCAAAAACATTCAGTACTTC.

This clonotype has at least ten counts. J is TRBJ1-3 and V is TRBV2, with no clear D. The ends were cut back, 4 bases at V and 9 bases at J, with 10 bases in the middle. The CDR3 runs to 12 residues. The germline V gene has CDR1 SNHLY and CDR2 FYNNEI. CDR3 bases: TGTGCCAGCAGTGTATCCCCGAGCACCATATATTTT. As protein: CASSVSPSTIYF.

V gene TRBV12-3 or TRBV12-4 combines with J gene TRBJ2-3, with TRBD1 matching over 8 bases. V gave up 6 bases and J gave up 0 bases; unmatched junction bases: 8. This CDR3 spans 16 amino acids. CDR3 in DNA: TGTGCCAGCAGCTATGGACAGGGCCCTAGCACAGATACGCAGTATTTT. Protein: CASSYGQGPSTDTQYF.

This clonotype was observed once. The gene calls are TRBV27 and TRBJ2-7; 7 bases are shared with TRBD1. Germline V gene lookup returns CDR1 MNHEY and CDR2 SMNVEV (reference sequence). The ends lost 5 bases at V and 0 bases at J; junction bases unmatched: 13. This CDR3 comprises 17 residues. CDR3: CASSPAQGDPSSYEQYF. The CDR3 coding sequence is TGTGCCAGCAGTCCTGCGCAGGGGGACCCAAGCTCCTACGAGCAGTACTTC.

The chain is built from TRBV5-1 and TRBJ2-2, with TRBD2 matching 12 bases. V was clipped by 4 bases and J by 4 bases; unmatched bases: 8. This CDR3 spans 17 amino acids. Looked up from germline, CDR1 is SGHRS and CDR2 is YFSETQ. The CDR3 spells CASSLTSGGQGTGELFF. CDR3 sequence (DNA): TGCGCCAGCAGCCTGACTAGCGGGGGCCAGGGCACCGGGGAGCTGTTTTTT.

The rearrangement uses TRBV29-1 and TRBJ2-2, with 8 nucleotides matching TRBD1. Looked up from germline, CDR1 is SQVTM and CDR2 is ANQGSEA. CDR3 size: 14 residues. The V gene end was trimmed by 8 bases and the J gene end by 3 bases; junction bases not matched to a gene: 8. CDR3 in DNA: TGCAGCTTCGGACAGGGCGTGGACACCGGGGAGCTGTTTTTT. Translation gives CSFGQGVDTGELFF.

This clonotype occurred a few times. V usage is TRBV5-1 and J usage is TRBJ1-4; no firm D call. CDR1 and CDR2 from the germline V gene are SGHRS and YFSETQ. There are 13 residues in the CDR3. Trimming took 4 bases from V and 4 from J, leaving 8 bases between them. The CDR3 region has the DNA TGCGCCAGCAGCCCGCTGGGTAATGAAAAACTGTTTTTT. This gives the protein CASSPLGNEKLFF. The variable domain in full, completed from reference TRBV5-1 and TRBJ1-4, reads KAGVTQTPRYLIKTRGQQVTLSCSPISGHRSVSWYQQTPGQGLQFLFEYFSETQRNKGNFPGRFSGRQFSNSRSEMNVSTLELGDSALYLCASSPLGNEKLFFGSGTQLSVL.

The rearrangement links TRBV5-1 to TRBJ1-5; no definite D call. The germline V and J ends were trimmed by 3 bases and 8 bases, with 12 bases remaining between them. The length of the CDR3 is 13 residues. CDR1 and CDR2 (germline): SGHRS, YFSETQ. The CDR3 region has the DNA TGCGCCAGCAGCTGGAACCCGGGAGAGCCCCAGCATTTT. Protein sequence: CASSWNPGEPQHF.

Ten or more counts support this clonotype. V is TRBV3-1 and J is TRBJ1-3, with D possibly TRBD1 on 6 matching bases. Germline V gene lookup returns CDR1 LGHDT and CDR2 YNNKEL (reference sequence). V was cut by 4 bases and J by 3 bases, with 10 bases left in between. CDR3 length: 14 amino acids. CDR3 DNA: TGTGCCAGCAGCCCTCGGACAGTTGGAAACACCATATATTTT. Its protein product is CASSPRTVGNTIYF.

In its sample, this clonotype was seen many times. J is TRBJ1-2 and V is TRBV20-1, with D perhaps matching TRBD1 (6 bases). In germline, CDR1 is DFQATT, CDR2 SNEGSKA (reference sequence). This CDR3 spans 12 amino acids. V was pared by 5 bases and J by 1 base, with 8 bases between. The CDR3: CSAGDINYGYTF. CDR3 bases: TGCAGTGCTGGGGACATTAACTATGGCTACACCTTC.

This clonotype came up a few times. The chain links TRBV7-9 to TRBJ2-2; D is perhaps TRBD1 (6 bases). Germline loops: CDR1 SEHNR, CDR2 FQNEAQ (reference sequence). The V gene lost 4 bases and the J gene lost 0 bases, with 12 bases spanning the gap. The CDR3 has 16 amino acids. The CDR3: CASSSPQGPNTGELFF. CDR3 sequence (DNA): TGTGCCAGCAGCTCCCCGCAGGGGCCGAACACCGGGGAGCTGTTTTTT.

This clonotype appeared many times. V and J are TRBV28 and TRBJ2-7; 9 bases are shared with TRBD1. The CDR3 runs 16 residues. Germline assignment: CDR1 MDHEN and CDR2 SYDVKM. The junction had 10 bases not matched to a gene; V was cut back by 7 bases and J by 0 bases. CDR3 residues: CASNPALDRGSYEQYF. The CDR3 DNA reads as TGTGCCAGCAACCCTGCCTTGGACAGGGGCTCCTACGAGCAGTACTTC.

This clonotype has ten or more counts. This rearrangement joins TRBV3-1 to TRBJ2-1; 8 bases agree with TRBD1. J was trimmed by 9 bases and V by 5 bases; bases with no gene match: 12. CDR1 is LGHDT, CDR2 YNNKEL, per germline (reference sequence). The CDR3 consists of 15 residues. The CDR3 DNA reads as TGTGCCAGCAGCGCAAGCAGGGGGCATAATGGTGAGCAGTTCTTC. Its translation: CASSASRGHNGEQFF.

This clonotype has just a few counts. The chain employs TRBV20-1 and TRBJ1-5; D gene ambiguous. The V and J ends lost 1 base and 6 bases respectively, with 10 bases between them. The CDR3 loop spans 13 amino acids. Germline V gene sequence: CDR1 DFQATT, CDR2 SNEGSKA (reference sequence). Here the CDR3 reads CSARAEVVQPQHF. The CDR3 nucleotides read TGCAGTGCTAGAGCGGAGGTTGTTCAGCCCCAGCATTTT.

The sample holds many counts of this clonotype. The chain has TRBV20-1 and TRBJ2-5; D ambiguous. The V and J ends lost 1 base and 1 base respectively, with 10 bases between them. The CDR3 contains 14 residues. Germline CDR1 DFQATT, CDR2 SNEGSKA (reference sequence). CDR3 in amino acids: CSARGEGIQETQYF. The CDR3 DNA reads as TGCAGTGCTAGAGGTGAAGGGATCCAAGAGACCCAGTACTTC.

The chain links TRBV7-9 to TRBJ2-1, with TRBD1 identical over 9 bases. V gave up 1 base and J gave up 4 bases; unmatched junction bases: 2. Germline V gene sequence: CDR1 SEHNR, CDR2 FQNEAQ (reference sequence). This CDR3 spans 15 amino acids. The CDR3 here is CASSLGGQGYNEQFF. CDR3 DNA sequence: TGTGCCAGCAGCTTAGGTGGACAGGGGTACAATGAGCAGTTCTTC.

The table lists this clonotype with many counts. Here the CDR3 reads CATSRDGAGGSDTQYF. DNA of the CDR3: TGTGCCACCAGCAGAGACGGGGCGGGAGGATCTGATACGCAGTATTTT. The rearrangement links TRBV15 to TRBJ2-3; 8 bases are a match to TRBD2. V dropped 0 bases and J dropped 6; count of bases not matched to a gene: 8. The CDR3 length is 16 residues. CDR1 LNHNV and CDR2 YYDKDF come from the germline V gene (reference sequence).

This clonotype was seen a handful of times. The J gene is TRBJ2-7, the V gene TRBV4-1, with 9 bases matching TRBD1. The CDR3 covers 19 residues. The germline CDR1 and CDR2 sequences are MGHRA and YSYEKL. V lost 4 bases to trimming and J lost 3 bases; unmatched junction nucleotides: 19. The CDR3 bases are TGCGCCAGCAGCCCCCCGGGACAGGGTAAGCGAGCGGAGTACTACGAGCAGTACTTC. It yields the protein CASSPPGQGKRAEYYEQYF.

The V call is TRBV5-8, the J call TRBJ1-6, with a weak D call TRBD1 (6 bases). With 5 bases removed from V and 10 bases from J, the gap between germline ends came to 16 bases. The V gene's germline CDR1 is SGHTS and CDR2 YDEGEE. This CDR3 is 14 amino acids long. CDR3 in DNA: TGTGCCAGCAGGACTACAGGGACTTGGTCACCCCTCCACTTT. Its protein is CASRTTGTWSPLHF.

V usage is TRBV6-2 or TRBV6-3 and J usage is TRBJ2-7, with a weak D call TRBD2 (7 bases). Germline V CDR1 and CDR2: MNHEY, SVGEGT. The germline V and J ends were trimmed by 8 bases and 4 bases, with 18 bases remaining between them. The CDR3 covers 14 residues. CDR3 DNA sequence: TGTGCCAGCTGGACAGCCGGGACTAAATACGAGCAGTACTTC. Amino acids: CASWTAGTKYEQYF.

This clonotype was detected only a few times. This chain connects TRBV12-3 or TRBV12-4 to TRBJ1-6, with TRBD1 matching over 9 bases. V shed 5 bases, J shed 6 bases, and the junction held 5 bases outside the gene matches. CDR3 length: 15 residues. CDR3 protein: CASSPGDRANSPLHF. In nucleotides, the CDR3 is TGTGCCAGCAGTCCGGGGGACAGGGCTAATTCACCCCTCCACTTT.

The V call is TRBV6-2 or TRBV6-3, the J call TRBJ2-7; possibly TRBD2 for D (6 bases). Germline CDR1 is MNHEY and CDR2 is SVGEGT. V lost 3 bases, J lost 9 bases, and 18 bases lay in between. There are 14 residues in the CDR3. The CDR3 nucleotides are TGTGCCAGCAGTTATCTGGCGGGGAGCACGGGGCAGTACTTC. Protein: CASSYLAGSTGQYF.

This clonotype was counted a few times. The CDR3 region has the DNA TGTGCCAGCAGCTCCGCCCGCACGGGCGGCACCGGGGAGCTGTTTTTT. Amino acids: CASSSARTGGTGELFF. The chain uses TRBV7-9 and TRBJ2-2; D gene uncertain. V was pared by 4 bases and J by 4 bases, with 16 bases between. From germline, CDR1 is SEHNR and CDR2 FQNEAQ (reference sequence). CDR3 length: 16 residues.